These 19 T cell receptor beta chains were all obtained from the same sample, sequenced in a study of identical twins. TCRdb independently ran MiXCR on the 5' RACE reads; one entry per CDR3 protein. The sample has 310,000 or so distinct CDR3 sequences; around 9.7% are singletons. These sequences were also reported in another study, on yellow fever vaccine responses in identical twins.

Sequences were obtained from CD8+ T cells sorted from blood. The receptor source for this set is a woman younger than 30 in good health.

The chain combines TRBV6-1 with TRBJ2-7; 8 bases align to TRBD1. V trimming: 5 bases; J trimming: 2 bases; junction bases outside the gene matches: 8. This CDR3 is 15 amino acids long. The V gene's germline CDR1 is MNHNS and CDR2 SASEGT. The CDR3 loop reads CASSTLPGQAYEQYF. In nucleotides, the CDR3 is TGTGCCAGCAGTACCCTACCGGGACAGGCCTACGAGCAGTACTTC.

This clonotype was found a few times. CDR3 region: CASSVVVPDEQFF. DNA for the CDR3: TGTGCCAGCAGCGTAGTCGTCCCGGATGAGCAGTTCTTC. The chain couples TRBV9 to TRBJ2-1; no definite D call. The V end was cut by 0 bases, the J end by 8 bases, with 9 bases between. The germline V gene encodes CDR1 SGDLS and CDR2 YYNGEE. CDR3 length: 13 residues.

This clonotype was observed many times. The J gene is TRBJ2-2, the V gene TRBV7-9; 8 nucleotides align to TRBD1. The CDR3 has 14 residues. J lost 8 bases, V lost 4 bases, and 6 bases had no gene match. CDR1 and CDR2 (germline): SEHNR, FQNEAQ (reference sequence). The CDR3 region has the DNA TGTGCCAGCAGCTACTGGACAGGGTTAGGGGAGCTGTTTTTT. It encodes CASSYWTGLGELFF.

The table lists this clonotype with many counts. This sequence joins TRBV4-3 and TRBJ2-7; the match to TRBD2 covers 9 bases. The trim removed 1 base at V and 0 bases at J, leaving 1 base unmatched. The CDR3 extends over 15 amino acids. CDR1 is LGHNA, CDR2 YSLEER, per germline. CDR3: CASSQGLAASYEQYF. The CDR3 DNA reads TGCGCCAGCAGCCAAGGACTAGCGGCCTCCTACGAGCAGTACTTC.

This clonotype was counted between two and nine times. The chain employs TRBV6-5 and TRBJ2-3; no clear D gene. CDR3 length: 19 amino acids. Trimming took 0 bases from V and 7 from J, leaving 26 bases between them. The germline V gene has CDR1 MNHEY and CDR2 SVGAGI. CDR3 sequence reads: CASSYSRDGFILHKNTQYF. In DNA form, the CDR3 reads TGTGCCAGCAGTTACTCGCGCGACGGGTTTATCCTTCACAAAAATACGCAGTATTTT.

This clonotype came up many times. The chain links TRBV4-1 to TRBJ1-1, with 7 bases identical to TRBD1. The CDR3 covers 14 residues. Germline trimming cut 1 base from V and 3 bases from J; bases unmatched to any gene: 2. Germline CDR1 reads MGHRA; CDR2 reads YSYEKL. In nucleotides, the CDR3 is TGCGCCAGCAGCCAAGGCGACAGGGACACTGAAGCTTTCTTT. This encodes CASSQGDRDTEAFF.

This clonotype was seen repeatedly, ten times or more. The CDR3 DNA reads TGCAGTGCTGTTAGCGGGAGCTCCTACGAGCAGTACTTC. Translating it yields CSAVSGSSYEQYF. The chain uses TRBV20-1 and TRBJ2-7, with 9 bases matching TRBD2. This CDR3 has 13 amino acids. Germline V gives CDR1 DFQATT, CDR2 SNEGSKA (reference sequence). V lost 5 bases, J lost 0 bases, and 2 bases stayed unmatched.

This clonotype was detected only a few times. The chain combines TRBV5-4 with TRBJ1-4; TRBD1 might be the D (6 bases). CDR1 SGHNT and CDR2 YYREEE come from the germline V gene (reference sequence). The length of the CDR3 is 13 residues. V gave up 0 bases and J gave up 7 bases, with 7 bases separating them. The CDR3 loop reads CASSLEGGEKLFF. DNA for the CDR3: TGTGCCAGCAGCTTGGAGGGGGGTGAAAAACTGTTTTTT.

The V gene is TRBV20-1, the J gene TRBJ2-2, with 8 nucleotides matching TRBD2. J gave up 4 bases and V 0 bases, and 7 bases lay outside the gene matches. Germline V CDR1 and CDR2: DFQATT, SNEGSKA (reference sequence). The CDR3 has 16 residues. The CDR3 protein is CSARDLTSGITGELFF. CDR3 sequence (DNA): TGCAGTGCTAGAGATCTAACTAGCGGCATCACCGGGGAGCTGTTTTTT.

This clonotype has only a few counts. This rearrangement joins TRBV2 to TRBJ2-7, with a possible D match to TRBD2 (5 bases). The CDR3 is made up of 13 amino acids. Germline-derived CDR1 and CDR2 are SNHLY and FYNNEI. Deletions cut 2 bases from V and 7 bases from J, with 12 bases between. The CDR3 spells CASSETGYREQYF. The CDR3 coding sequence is TGTGCCAGCAGTGAAACGGGGTATAGGGAGCAGTACTTC.

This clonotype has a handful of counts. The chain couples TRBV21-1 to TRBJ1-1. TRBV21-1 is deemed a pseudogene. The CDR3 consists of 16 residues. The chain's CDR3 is CARTPWGGMMNTEAFF. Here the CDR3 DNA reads TGTGCCAGGACACCCTGGGGAGGAATGATGAACACTGAAGCTTTCTTT.

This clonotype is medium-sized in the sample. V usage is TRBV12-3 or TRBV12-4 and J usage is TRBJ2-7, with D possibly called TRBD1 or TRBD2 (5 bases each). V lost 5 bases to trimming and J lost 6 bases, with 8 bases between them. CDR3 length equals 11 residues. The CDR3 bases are TGTGCCAGCAGTCCCGGGACCGAGCAGTACTTC. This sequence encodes CASSPGTEQYF.

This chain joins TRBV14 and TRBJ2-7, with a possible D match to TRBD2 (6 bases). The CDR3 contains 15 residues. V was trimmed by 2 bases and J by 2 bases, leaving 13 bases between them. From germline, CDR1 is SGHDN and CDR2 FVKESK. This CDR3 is CASSQSGDSPYEQYF. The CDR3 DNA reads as TGTGCCAGCAGCCAAAGTGGGGACTCACCCTACGAGCAGTACTTC. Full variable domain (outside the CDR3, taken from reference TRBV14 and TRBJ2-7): EAGVTQFPSHSVIEKGQTVTLRCDPISGHDNLYWYRRVMGKEIKFLLHFVKESKQDESGMPNNRFLAERTGGTYSTLKVQPAELEDSGVYFCASSQSGDSPYEQYFGPGTRLTVT.

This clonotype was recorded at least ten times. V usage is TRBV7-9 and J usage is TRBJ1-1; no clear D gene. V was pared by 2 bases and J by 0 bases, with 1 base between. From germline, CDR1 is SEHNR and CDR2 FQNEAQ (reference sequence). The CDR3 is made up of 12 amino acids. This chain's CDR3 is CASSLLNTEAFF. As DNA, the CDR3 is TGTGCCAGCAGCTTATTGAACACTGAAGCTTTCTTT.

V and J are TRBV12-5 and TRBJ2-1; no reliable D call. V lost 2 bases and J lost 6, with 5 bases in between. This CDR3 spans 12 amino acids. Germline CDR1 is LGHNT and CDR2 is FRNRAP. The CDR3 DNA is TGTGCTAGTGGTTTGTACGGCAATGAGCAGTTCTTC. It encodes CASGLYGNEQFF.

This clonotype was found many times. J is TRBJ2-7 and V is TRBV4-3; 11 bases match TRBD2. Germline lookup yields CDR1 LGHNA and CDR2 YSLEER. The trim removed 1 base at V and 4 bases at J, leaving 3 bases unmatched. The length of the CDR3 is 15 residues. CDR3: CASSQGLAGSYEQYF. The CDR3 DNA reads TGCGCCAGCAGCCAAGGACTAGCGGGATCTTACGAGCAGTACTTC.

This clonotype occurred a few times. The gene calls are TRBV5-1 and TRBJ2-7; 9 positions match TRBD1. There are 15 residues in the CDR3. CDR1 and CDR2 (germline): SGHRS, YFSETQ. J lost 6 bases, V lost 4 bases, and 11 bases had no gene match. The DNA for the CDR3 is TGCGCCAGCAGCACCACGTCCGGGACAGGGCTCGAGCAGTACTTC. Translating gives CASSTTSGTGLEQYF. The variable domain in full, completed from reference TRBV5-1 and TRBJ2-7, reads KAGVTQTPRYLIKTRGQQVTLSCSPISGHRSVSWYQQTPGQGLQFLFEYFSETQRNKGNFPGRFSGRQFSNSRSEMNVSTLELGDSALYLCASSTTSGTGLEQYFGPGTRLTVT.

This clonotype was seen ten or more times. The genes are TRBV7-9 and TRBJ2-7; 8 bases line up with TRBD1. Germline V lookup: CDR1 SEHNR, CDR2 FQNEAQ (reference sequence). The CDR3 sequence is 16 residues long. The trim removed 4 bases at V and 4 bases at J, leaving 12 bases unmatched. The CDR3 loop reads CASSSNARTGSYEQYF. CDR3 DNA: TGTGCCAGCAGCTCAAACGCGCGGACAGGGTCTTACGAGCAGTACTTC.

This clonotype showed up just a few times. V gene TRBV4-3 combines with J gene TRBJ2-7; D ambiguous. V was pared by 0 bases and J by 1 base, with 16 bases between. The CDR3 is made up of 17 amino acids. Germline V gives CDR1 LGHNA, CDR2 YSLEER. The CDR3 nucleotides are TGCGCCAGCAGCCAAGATTACAGTTGGACGGTTTCCTACGAGCAGTACTTC. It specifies CASSQDYSWTVSYEQYF.